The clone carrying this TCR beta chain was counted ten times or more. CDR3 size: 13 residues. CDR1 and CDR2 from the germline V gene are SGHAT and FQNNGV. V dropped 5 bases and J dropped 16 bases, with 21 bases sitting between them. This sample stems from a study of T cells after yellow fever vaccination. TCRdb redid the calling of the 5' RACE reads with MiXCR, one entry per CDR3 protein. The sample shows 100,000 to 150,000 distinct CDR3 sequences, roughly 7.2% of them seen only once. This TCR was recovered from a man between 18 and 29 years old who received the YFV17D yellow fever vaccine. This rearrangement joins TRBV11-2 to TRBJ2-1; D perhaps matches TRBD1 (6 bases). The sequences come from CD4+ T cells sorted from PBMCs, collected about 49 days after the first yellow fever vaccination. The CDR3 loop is CASSPWGVTGTFF. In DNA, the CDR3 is TGTGCCAGCAGCCCGTGGGGAGTCACAGGGACCTTCTTC.